This entry is about one TCR beta chain. The sample is drawn from a study of cytomegalovirus exposure and HLA in healthy donors. PCR used 60 Vbeta primers and 13 Jbeta primers. Data came from immunoSEQ multiplex PCR; TCRdb stores just in-frame clones and leaves some out. The table includes under 150,000 clones, about 80% detected once. Trimming left V 5 bases short and J 4 bases short, with 15 bases between. CDR1 and CDR2 (germline): PRHDT, FYEKMQ (reference sequence). The CDR3 contains 15 residues. The rearrangement joins TRBV13 to TRBJ2-1, with a possible D match to TRBD2 (6 bases). This TCR was sampled from a girl aged 2-15 years in good health and CMV-seronegative. Sequenced sample: PBMCs. The CDR3 region is CASSRYSGAYNEQFF. In DNA form, the CDR3 reads TGTGCCAGCAGCCGCTATAGCGGAGCATACAATGAGCAGTTCTTC.